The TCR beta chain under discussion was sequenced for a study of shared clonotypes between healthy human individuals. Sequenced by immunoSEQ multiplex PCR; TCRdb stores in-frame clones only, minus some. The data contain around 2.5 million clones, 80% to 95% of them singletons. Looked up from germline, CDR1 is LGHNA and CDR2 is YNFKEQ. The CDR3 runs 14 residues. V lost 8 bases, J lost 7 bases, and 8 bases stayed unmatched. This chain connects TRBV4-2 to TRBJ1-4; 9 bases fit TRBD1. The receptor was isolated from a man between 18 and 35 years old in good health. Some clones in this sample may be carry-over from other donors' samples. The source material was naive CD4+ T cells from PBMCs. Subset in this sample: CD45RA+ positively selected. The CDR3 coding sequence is TGTGCCAGCCAGCCGGGACAGGGACTTGAAAAACTGTTTTTT. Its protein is CASQPGQGLEKLFF.